The sequence of this TCR beta chain was determined in a study of blood T cell repertoires in COVID-19. Study-wide background: The study drew acute and convalescent COVID-19 samples from the United States, Italy and Spain.

CDR3 length: 15 amino acids. Germline V gene sequence: CDR1 SGHAT, CDR2 FQNNGV. Trimming removed 6 bases from V and 4 bases from J, with 18 bases in between. The method was immunoSEQ multiplex PCR; TCRdb's version includes in-frame clones alone and lacks a portion of them. The repertoire holds 150,000 or so clones, with 80% to 90% as singletons. This clone was detected only once. Recruitment covered 25 or so US areas and drew participants whose ages spanned about 18 to 100 years. Cohorts were based on clinical histories the participants reported. The source material was PBMCs or T cells enriched from blood (not recorded which). The clonotype originates from a man aged 45-65 years who had recovered from COVID-19. This chain uses TRBV11-2 with TRBJ1-1; D possibly corresponds to TRBD1 (5 bases). CDR3 amino acids: CASRPWGGSRTEAFF. The DNA of the CDR3 is TGTGCCAGCAGGCCGTGGGGGGGGAGTCGCACTGAAGCTTTCTTT.